These 21 T cell receptor beta chains were sequenced from one sample in a study of blood T cell repertoires in COVID-19. Measured with immunoSEQ multiplex PCR; TCRdb has only the in-frame clones, and not every one. The sample yields approximately 90,000 clones, roughly 90% seen once. Sample: peripheral blood. The receptors originated from a man in his 60s with acute or convalescent COVID-19.

This CDR3 is CASSPWTVSSYEQYF. The DNA for the CDR3 is TGTGCCAGCAGCCCCTGGACAGTTAGCTCCTACGAGCAGTACTTC. This rearrangement joins TRBV14 to TRBJ2-7; perhaps TRBD1 as D (6 bases). This CDR3 comprises 15 residues. From germline, CDR1 is SGHDN and CDR2 FVKESK. V was cut by 4 bases and J by 0 bases, with 13 bases left in between.

The chain combines TRBV5-1 with TRBJ2-1, with D perhaps matching TRBD2 (6 bases). CDR1 is SGHRS, CDR2 YFSETQ, per germline. The CDR3 covers 15 residues. V lost 4 bases and J 3 bases, leaving 14 bases between the germline ends. As DNA, the CDR3 is TGCGCCAGCAGCCCTTGGCGGGGTGTCTACAATGAGCAGTTCTTC. Amino acids: CASSPWRGVYNEQFF.

This chain joins TRBV5-6 and TRBJ1-2; possible D gene TRBD1, 6 bases. CDR1 and CDR2 (germline): SGHDT, YYEEEE. The CDR3 loop spans 15 amino acids. V was cut by 0 bases and J by 4 bases, with 13 bases left in between. CDR3 bases: TGTGCCAGCAGCTTGGGGCCGGACAGCAGCTATGGCTACACCTTC. Amino acid sequence: CASSLGPDSSYGYTF.

This chain links TRBV7-2 with TRBJ2-1; D is perhaps TRBD2 (5 bases). Trimming removed 2 bases at V and 0 bases at J, with 8 bases between. The germline CDR1 and CDR2 sequences are SGHTA and FQGNSA. CDR3 length: 15 amino acids. CDR3 nucleotides: TGTGCCAGCAGCTTAATTGGGAGCTCCTACAATGAGCAGTTCTTC. The encoded protein is CASSLIGSSYNEQFF.

The V call is TRBV6-2 or TRBV6-3, the J call TRBJ2-7; maybe TRBD1 (7 bases). Trimming cost V 2 bases and J 7 bases, with 18 bases left between them. In germline, CDR1 is MNHEY, CDR2 SVGEGT. CDR3 length: 15 amino acids. As DNA, the CDR3 is TGTGCCAGCAGTTACCTGGCAGGGGGGTTAGGGGAGCAGTACTTC. This translates into CASSYLAGGLGEQYF.

This clone was detected a few times. This sequence joins TRBV27 and TRBJ2-5; TRBD2 matches 9 bases. This CDR3 contains 13 residues. The V and J ends lost 5 bases and 7 bases, in that order; junction bases with no gene match: 5. Per the germline V gene, CDR1 is MNHEY and CDR2 is SMNVEV (reference sequence). The DNA of the CDR3 is TGTGCCAGCAGTCCTGGGACTAGCCGGACCCAGTACTTC. Encoded protein: CASSPGTSRTQYF.

V and J are TRBV24-1 and TRBJ2-5; possible D gene TRBD2, 6 bases. This CDR3 region has 14 residues. The germline V and J ends were trimmed by 3 bases and 2 bases, with 9 bases remaining between them. Germline V gene lookup returns CDR1 KGHDR and CDR2 SFDVKD. CDR3 region: CATSDGGIQETQYF. The CDR3 DNA reads as TGTGCCACCAGTGATGGCGGGATACAAGAGACCCAGTACTTC.

V and J are TRBV5-4 and TRBJ1-2, with a weak D call TRBD1 (5 bases). Trimming removed 0 bases at V and 4 bases at J, with 7 bases between. CDR1 and CDR2 from the germline V gene are SGHNT and YYREEE (reference sequence). The CDR3 has 13 amino acids. This chain's CDR3 is CASSLVGAYGYTF. The CDR3 region has the DNA TGTGCCAGCAGCTTGGTTGGGGCCTATGGCTACACCTTC.

The chain carries TRBV5-1 and TRBJ1-1; 7 bases map to TRBD1. The CDR3 is 15 amino acids. Unmatched junction bases numbered 7, after V lost 4 bases and J lost 1 base. CDR1 and CDR2 (germline): SGHRS, YFSETQ. The CDR3 is CASSPGDRQNTEAFF. The CDR3 DNA follows: TGCGCCAGCAGCCCGGGGGACAGACAGAACACTGAAGCTTTCTTT.

The rearrangement uses TRBV3-1 (or the pseudogene TRBV3-2) and TRBJ2-7, with TRBD2 identical over 9 bases. With V trimmed by 0 bases and J by 6 bases, 3 bases remained unmatched. Germline V gene data show CDR1 as LGHDT and CDR2 as YNNKEL (reference sequence). The CDR3 is 14 residues long. CDR3 in amino acids: CASSQDSGGIEQYF. The CDR3 region has the DNA TGTGCCAGCAGCCAAGACAGCGGGGGGATCGAGCAGTACTTC.

This clone has just one count. The chain carries TRBV6-5 and TRBJ2-7; TRBD2 is a possible D gene (6 bases). The length of the CDR3 is 13 residues. CDR1 and CDR2 from the germline V gene are MNHEY and SVGAGI. The germline V and J ends were trimmed by 6 bases and 3 bases, with 12 bases remaining between them. CDR3 in DNA: TGTGCCAGCAGAAACGGGGGAGGCTACGAGCAGTACTTC. This codes for CASRNGGGYEQYF.

The CDR3 DNA follows: TGTGCCATCAGTAACACAGGGGGGAATGAGCAGTTCTTC. Encoded protein: CAISNTGGNEQFF. J is TRBJ2-1 and V is TRBV10-3, with 8 bases lining up with TRBD1. Germline CDR1 ENHRY, CDR2 SYGVKD. The J segment lost 7 bases and the V segment lost 5 bases, leaving 4 bases of the junction unmatched. This CDR3 is 13 amino acids long.

V usage is TRBV18 and J usage is TRBJ1-2; D remains ambiguous. Deletions cut 0 bases from V and 2 bases from J, with 10 bases between. The CDR3 sequence is 15 residues long. Germline V gives CDR1 KGHSH, CDR2 LQKENI. CDR3 loop: CASSPPAGANYGYTF. The CDR3 DNA is TGTGCCAGCTCACCACCCGCGGGTGCAAACTATGGCTACACCTTC.

The chain carries TRBV27 and TRBJ1-2, with D perhaps matching TRBD1 (6 bases). CDR1 and CDR2 (germline): MNHEY, SMNVEV (reference sequence). The V and J ends lost 6 bases and 0 bases respectively, with 11 bases between them. This CDR3 region has 14 residues. CDR3 sequence reads: CASRPAGANYGYTF. The CDR3, as DNA: TGTGCCAGCAGACCTGCAGGGGCTAACTATGGCTACACCTTC.

The chain employs TRBV18 and TRBJ2-2, with 7 nucleotides matching TRBD2. Germline V gives CDR1 KGHSH, CDR2 LQKENI. CDR3 size: 16 residues. J lost 4 bases, V lost 0 bases, and 5 bases had no gene match. This chain's CDR3 is CASSPPVAGVTGELFF. CDR3 coding DNA: TGTGCCAGCTCACCACCGGTGGCGGGAGTCACCGGGGAGCTGTTTTTT.

This clone was counted between two and nine times. V and J are TRBV19 and TRBJ1-1; the D is unclear. Trimming shortened V by 3 bases and J by 1 base, and 9 bases separated the two germline ends. CDR3 length: 14 amino acids. Germline CDR1 LNHDA, CDR2 SQIVND (reference sequence). The CDR3: CASSMKSGNTEAFF. The CDR3 DNA is TGTGCCAGTAGTATGAAGTCGGGGAACACTGAAGCTTTCTTT.

This chain joins TRBV6-5 and TRBJ2-4; the match to TRBD1 covers 8 bases. CDR3 length: 12 residues. The J segment lost 7 bases and the V segment lost 7 bases, leaving 3 bases of the junction unmatched. Germline-derived CDR1 and CDR2 are MNHEY and SVGAGI. As DNA, the CDR3 is TGTGCCAGCAAAGCAGGGGGCAACATTCAGTACTTC. Translated, it gives CASKAGGNIQYF.

The chain combines TRBV12-3 or TRBV12-4 with TRBJ1-5; D is undetermined. The CDR3 extends over 12 amino acids. The V and J ends lost 7 bases and 7 bases respectively, with 11 bases between them. CDR3 DNA sequence: TGTGCCAGCACCCTTGAGAAACAGCCCCAGCATTTT. Its protein product is CASTLEKQPQHF.

This chain connects TRBV13 to TRBJ2-3; D possibly corresponds to TRBD2 (5 bases). Germline V lookup: CDR1 PRHDT, CDR2 FYEKMQ (reference sequence). This CDR3 has 17 amino acids. Trimming cost V 0 bases and J 1 base, with 14 bases left between them. CDR3 loop: CASSLGLASLGTDTQYF. CDR3 nucleotides: TGTGCCAGCAGCTTAGGGCTAGCTTCCCTCGGCACAGATACGCAGTATTTT.

V usage is TRBV2 and J usage is TRBJ1-2; D remains ambiguous. This CDR3 comprises 10 residues. Looked up from germline, CDR1 is SNHLY and CDR2 is FYNNEI. Trimming shortened V by 10 bases and J by 8 bases, and 11 bases separated the two germline ends. The DNA for the CDR3 is TGTGCCAAAGCAGGAAAAGGCTACACCTTC. Amino acids: CAKAGKGYTF.

CDR3 nucleotide sequence: TGTGCCAGTAGTGCACTTGGACAGGGAAACCAATATAGCAATCAGCCCCAGCATTTT. Translation: CASSALGQGNQYSNQPQHF. The rearrangement joins TRBV19 to TRBJ1-5; 8 bases line up with TRBD1. CDR1 LNHDA and CDR2 SQIVND come from the germline V gene (reference sequence). The CDR3 is 19 amino acids. The V segment lost 5 bases and the J segment 0 bases; nucleotides outside the gene matches: 15.